Listed here are 31 T cell receptor beta chains from one sample, sequenced in a study of blood T cell repertoires in COVID-19 (dated by TCRdb to 2018 to 2020). The method was the immunoSEQ multiplex PCR assay. TCRdb mirrors the immuneACCESS table, restricted to in-frame sequences. Some clones are absent from its copies; in checked studies, under half trace to an unresolved V gene, and the reason for the others is unknown. The table for this sample lists hundreds of thousands of clones; 86% of them were counted only once. The ten largest clonotypes hold more than 5.5% of the sample. The specimen was peripheral blood. These receptors were taken from a man at least 80 years old with acute or convalescent COVID-19.

The chain has TRBV28 and TRBJ2-1; 8 nucleotides line up with TRBD2. Germline V lookup: CDR1 MDHEN, CDR2 SYDVKM. CDR3 length: 15 amino acids. Trimming removed 5 bases from V and 7 bases from J; junction bases left unmatched: 10. The CDR3, as DNA: TGTGCCAGCAGTCCAATCAGCGGGAGACGGAATGAGCAGTTCTTC. Translation: CASSPISGRRNEQFF.

The J gene is TRBJ1-5, the V gene TRBV2; 7 nucleotides line up with TRBD1. The V gene end was trimmed by 8 bases and the J gene end by 5 bases; junction bases not matched to a gene: 9. From germline, CDR1 is SNHLY and CDR2 FYNNEI. The CDR3 is 14 amino acids. The CDR3 is CASGRDSQYQPQHF. The CDR3 region has the DNA TGTGCCAGCGGAAGGGACAGTCAATATCAGCCCCAGCATTTT. Combining the CDR3 with reference TRBV2 and TRBJ1-5 gives the whole variable domain EPEVTQTPSHQVTQMGQEVILRCVPISNHLYFYWYRQILGQKVEFLVSFYNNEISEKSEIFDDQFSVERPDGSNFTLKIRSTKLEDSAMYFCASGRDSQYQPQHFGDGTRLSIL.

The chain recombines TRBV6-5 with TRBJ2-7; the match to TRBD2 covers 7 bases. The ends lost 7 bases at V and 4 bases at J; junction bases unmatched: 10. The CDR3 covers 14 residues. CDR1 MNHEY and CDR2 SVGAGI come from the germline V gene. This chain's CDR3 is CASTTGGSKYEQYF. As DNA, the CDR3 is TGTGCCAGCACCACCGGGGGGTCAAAGTACGAGCAGTACTTC.

A single count supports this clone. V and J are TRBV7-6 and TRBJ1-5; weak D call: TRBD1 (5 bases). Between the trimmed V and J ends, which lost 4 bases and 0 bases, there was a span of 13 bases. Germline CDR1 SGHVS, CDR2 FNYEAQ. The CDR3 extends over 16 amino acids. The CDR3 coding sequence is TGTGCCAGCAGCTCTCTCGGGGGACCTAGCAATCAGCCCCAGCATTTT. It encodes CASSSLGGPSNQPQHF.

This chain uses TRBV30 with TRBJ1-2; 7 positions agree with TRBD1. Germline CDR1 and CDR2: GTSNPN and SVGIG (reference sequence). The CDR3 runs 14 residues. Trimming took 4 bases from V and 4 from J; bases not matched to a gene: 9. CDR3 coding DNA: TGTGCCTGGAACGACAGGGACTTGATCTATGGCTACACCTTC. Protein sequence: CAWNDRDLIYGYTF.

The CDR3 spells CASSQAAAYNEQFF. The CDR3 DNA reads TGTGCCAGCAGCCAAGCAGCGGCCTACAATGAGCAGTTCTTC. This chain links TRBV3-1 (or the pseudogene TRBV3-2) with TRBJ2-1; possibly TRBD2 for D (5 bases). Germline V gene sequence: CDR1 LGHDT, CDR2 YNNKEL (reference sequence). V shed 1 base and J shed 2 bases, with 6 bases lying between them. The CDR3 spans 14 residues.

This clone has a handful of counts. V is TRBV4-3 and J is TRBJ2-2, with TRBD2 matching over 15 bases. The CDR3 has 17 residues. The V segment lost 4 bases and the J segment 5 bases; nucleotides outside the gene matches: 5. Germline-derived CDR1 and CDR2 are LGHNA and YSLEER. CDR3 nucleotides: TGCGCCAGCAGCCCCGGACTAGCGGGAGGGAGGACCGGGGAGCTGTTTTTT. Translation gives CASSPGLAGGRTGELFF.

This chain links TRBV10-3 with TRBJ2-3, with D maybe TRBD1 (5 bases). The CDR3 has 16 amino acids. Trimming removed 0 bases from V and 5 bases from J, with 15 bases in between. In germline, CDR1 is ENHRY, CDR2 SYGVKD. The CDR3 spells CAISESSIGAVDTQYF. CDR3 sequence (DNA): TGTGCCATCAGTGAGTCGTCTATAGGGGCAGTAGATACGCAGTATTTT.

The chain links TRBV5-5 to TRBJ1-1, with TRBD1 matching over 9 bases. V lost 3 bases and J lost 0; bases outside the gene matches: 0. The CDR3 consists of 14 residues. Germline CDR1 and CDR2: SGHKS and YYEKEE (reference sequence). This CDR3 reads CASSWDRVNTEAFF. The CDR3 coding sequence is TGTGCCAGCAGCTGGGACAGGGTGAACACTGAAGCTTTCTTT.

The V and J genes are TRBV5-6 and TRBJ1-6; 10 positions agree with TRBD1. This CDR3 contains 14 residues. V dropped 8 bases and J dropped 10; count of bases not matched to a gene: 9. The germline gives CDR1 SGHDT, CDR2 YYEEEE. For the CDR3, the DNA is TGTGCCAGTAACCTCCGGGACAGGGGCTCACCCCTCCACTTT. It yields the protein CASNLRDRGSPLHF.

The chain carries TRBV7-8 and TRBJ2-3, with 7 bases matching TRBD2. The V gene end was trimmed by 5 bases and the J gene end by 0 bases; junction bases not matched to a gene: 14. CDR1 and CDR2 from the germline V gene are SGHVS and FQNEAQ. This CDR3 has 18 residues. The CDR3, as DNA: TGTGCCAGCAGCCCAAGCCTCCTAGCGGCCTTTAGCACAGATACGCAGTATTTT. This sequence encodes CASSPSLLAAFSTDTQYF.

The V call is TRBV6-2 or TRBV6-3, the J call TRBJ2-5; D remains ambiguous. V gave up 4 bases and J gave up 5 bases, with 5 bases separating them. Germline V gene sequence: CDR1 MNHEY, CDR2 SVGEGT. This CDR3 contains 11 residues. CDR3 in DNA: TGTGCCAGCAGTTTAGTGGAGACCCAGTACTTC. Residues: CASSLVETQYF.

This sequence joins TRBV29-1 and TRBJ2-2; the D gene is possibly TRBD2 (6 bases). This CDR3 is built from 14 residues. Between the trimmed V and J ends, which lost 5 bases and 3 bases, there was a span of 13 bases. Germline CDR1 SQVTM, CDR2 ANQGSEA. The chain's CDR3 is CSVLVGTYTGELFF. CDR3 DNA sequence: TGCAGCGTTCTGGTCGGGACTTACACCGGGGAGCTGTTTTTT.

The chain joins TRBV7-9 to TRBJ2-3; TRBD2 matches 8 bases. V trimming: 3 bases; J trimming: 0 bases; junction bases outside the gene matches: 14. The CDR3 runs to 19 residues. Germline lookup yields CDR1 SEHNR and CDR2 FQNEAQ (reference sequence). The CDR3 DNA sequence: TGTGCCAGCAGCTTCCTCTTACCTACTAGCGGAGGTAGCACAGATACGCAGTATTTT. It translates to CASSFLLPTSGGSTDTQYF.

The chain has TRBV30 and TRBJ1-3; D may be TRBD1 (6 bases). The CDR3 totals 13 residues. Trimming left V 2 bases short and J 11 bases short, with 16 bases between. Germline CDR1 is GTSNPN and CDR2 is SVGIG (reference sequence). The CDR3 spells CAWSKQGAVSIYF. DNA for the CDR3: TGTGCCTGGAGTAAACAGGGAGCAGTTTCCATATATTTT.

This chain links TRBV5-6 with TRBJ2-7, with D possibly being TRBD1 (6 bases). This CDR3 comprises 12 residues. V was cut by 1 base and J by 12 bases, with 14 bases left in between. Germline loops: CDR1 SGHDT, CDR2 YYEEEE. DNA of the CDR3: TGTGCCAGCAGCTTGACGTGGGGGCGCAGGTACGTC. Translation gives CASSLTWGRRYV.

V and J are TRBV6-5 and TRBJ2-5, with a weak D call TRBD2 (6 bases). Trimming took 7 bases from V and 1 from J, leaving 16 bases between them. The CDR3 is 15 amino acids. Per the germline V gene, CDR1 is MNHEY and CDR2 is SVGAGI. The CDR3 spells CASTRGGAIQETQYF. DNA of the CDR3: TGTGCCAGCACGAGAGGCGGGGCCATCCAAGAGACCCAGTACTTC.

The chain uses TRBV19 and TRBJ2-3, with 7 bases lining up with TRBD1. The CDR3 consists of 16 residues. In germline, CDR1 is LNHDA, CDR2 SQIVND (reference sequence). J gave up 2 bases and V 1 base, and 6 bases lay outside the gene matches. The CDR3 reads CASSIGKGQSTDTQYF. The CDR3 DNA reads as TGTGCCAGTAGTATAGGAAAGGGACAGTCCACAGATACGCAGTATTTT.

This clone was seen a handful of times. This chain joins TRBV29-1 and TRBJ2-5; 10 bases line up with TRBD2. There are 12 residues in the CDR3. Germline-derived CDR1 and CDR2 are SQVTM and ANQGSEA. V lost 6 bases to trimming and J lost 3 bases; unmatched junction nucleotides: 1. The CDR3 spells CSVGLAEETQYF. The CDR3, as DNA: TGCAGCGTCGGACTAGCGGAAGAGACCCAGTACTTC. The entire variable domain, with the rest obtained from reference TRBV29-1 and TRBJ2-5, is as follows: SAVISQKPSRDICQRGTSLTIQCQVDSQVTMMFWYRQQPGQSLTLIATANQGSEATYESGFVIDKFPISRPNLTFSTLTVSNMSPEDSSIYLCSVGLAEETQYFGPGTRLLVL.

The CDR3 DNA sequence: TGTGCCAGCAGCATAGGGGGCGCAACTAATGAAAAACTGTTTTTT. Protein product: CASSIGGATNEKLFF. The chain carries TRBV5-4 and TRBJ1-4, with 7 bases aligning to TRBD1. The germline V gene has CDR1 SGHNT and CDR2 YYREEE (reference sequence). The CDR3 totals 15 residues. V was pared by 4 bases and J by 0 bases, with 3 bases of the junction left unmatched.

Regarding this clone: This specimen includes other DNA sequences encoding the same CDR3. V and J are TRBV2 and TRBJ1-5, with 8 bases lining up with TRBD1. The V gene's germline CDR1 is SNHLY and CDR2 FYNNEI. V shed 4 bases and J 4 bases; nucleotides not matched to a gene: 0. The CDR3 length is 13 residues. CDR3 protein: CASSGQGNQPQHF. As DNA, the CDR3 is TGTGCCAGCAGTGGACAGGGGAATCAGCCCCAGCATTTT.

J is TRBJ2-7 and V is TRBV6-5; 10 bases are shared with TRBD2. Losses at the gene ends were 2 bases for V and 3 bases for J; bases not matched to a gene: 7. The CDR3 is 16 amino acids. Germline CDR1 MNHEY, CDR2 SVGAGI. The CDR3 coding sequence is TGTGCCAGCAGTTACCTAGCGGGAGAAGGGAACTACGAGCAGTACTTC. Protein product: CASSYLAGEGNYEQYF.

On this clone itself: Other DNA sequences within the sample encode an identical CDR3. The chain couples TRBV28 to TRBJ2-5; 7 bases map to TRBD1. The CDR3 totals 13 residues. CDR1 is MDHEN and CDR2 is SYDVKM in the germline V gene. The V segment lost 6 bases and the J segment 4 bases; nucleotides outside the gene matches: 5. The CDR3: CASSLQGPETQYF. In DNA, the CDR3 is TGTGCCAGCAGCTTACAGGGGCCAGAGACCCAGTACTTC.

The chain carries TRBV12-3 or TRBV12-4 and TRBJ1-2; no clear D gene. There are 12 residues in the CDR3. V shed 6 bases and J shed 6 bases, with 11 bases lying between them. This chain's CDR3 is CASRPALDGYTF. The DNA for the CDR3 is TGTGCCAGCAGACCCGCATTAGATGGCTACACCTTC.

The chain combines TRBV7-9 with TRBJ1-2; no clear D. From germline, CDR1 is SEHNR and CDR2 FQNEAQ (reference sequence). Between the trimmed V and J ends, which lost 5 bases and 7 bases, there was a span of 11 bases. This CDR3 region has 12 residues. CDR3 loop: CASSPNSGGYTF. The CDR3 DNA reads TGTGCCAGCAGCCCTAACTCGGGTGGCTACACCTTC.

V is TRBV6-5 and J is TRBJ2-7; TRBD2 matches 8 bases. Germline V lookup: CDR1 MNHEY, CDR2 SVGAGI. V lost 6 bases and J lost 6; bases outside the gene matches: 1. CDR3 size: 11 residues. The CDR3 nucleotides are TGTGCCAGCAGAAGCGGGGGCGAGCAGTACGTC. Translating gives CASRSGGEQYV.

This clone has only one observation. The J gene is TRBJ1-1, the V gene TRBV27, with D hard to call. The CDR3 is 14 residues long. From germline, CDR1 is MNHEY and CDR2 SMNVEV (reference sequence). The V gene lost 6 bases and the J gene lost 3 bases, with 14 bases spanning the gap. Here the CDR3 reads CASRSGYRDTEAFF. The CDR3 DNA follows: TGTGCCAGCAGATCGGGGTATCGAGACACTGAAGCTTTCTTT.

The V call is TRBV20-1, the J call TRBJ2-7; D is perhaps TRBD1 (6 bases). Germline CDR1 is DFQATT and CDR2 is SNEGSKA (reference sequence). The V gene lost 3 bases and the J gene lost 6 bases, with 15 bases spanning the gap. The CDR3 length is 13 residues. The CDR3 protein is CSASSRGFAEQYF. The CDR3 nucleotides are TGCAGTGCTAGTTCAAGGGGGTTCGCCGAGCAGTACTTC.

The rearrangement joins TRBV2 to TRBJ1-1, with D perhaps TRBD1 (6 bases). From germline, CDR1 is SNHLY and CDR2 FYNNEI. V was pared by 5 bases and J by 4 bases, with 17 bases between. This CDR3 spans 15 amino acids. CDR3 loop: CASSQIQGLGTEAFF. CDR3 DNA sequence: TGTGCCAGCAGTCAGATACAGGGTTTAGGCACTGAAGCTTTCTTT.

The chain uses TRBV2 and TRBJ1-1; TRBD1 aligns across 10 bases. CDR3 size: 13 residues. The germline CDR1 and CDR2 sequences are SNHLY and FYNNEI. V gave up 6 bases and J gave up 5 bases; unmatched junction bases: 3. The CDR3 DNA sequence: TGTGCCAGCAGGGGACAGGGGCGGACTGAAGCTTTCTTT. Its protein product is CASRGQGRTEAFF.

This chain connects TRBV5-1 to TRBJ2-3; no clear D. V lost 0 bases and J 6 bases, leaving 8 bases between the germline ends. The CDR3 has 13 amino acids. Germline V gives CDR1 SGHRS, CDR2 YFSETQ. This chain's CDR3 is CASSLGQADTQYF. The CDR3 bases are TGCGCCAGCAGCTTGGGCCAGGCGGATACGCAGTATTTT.